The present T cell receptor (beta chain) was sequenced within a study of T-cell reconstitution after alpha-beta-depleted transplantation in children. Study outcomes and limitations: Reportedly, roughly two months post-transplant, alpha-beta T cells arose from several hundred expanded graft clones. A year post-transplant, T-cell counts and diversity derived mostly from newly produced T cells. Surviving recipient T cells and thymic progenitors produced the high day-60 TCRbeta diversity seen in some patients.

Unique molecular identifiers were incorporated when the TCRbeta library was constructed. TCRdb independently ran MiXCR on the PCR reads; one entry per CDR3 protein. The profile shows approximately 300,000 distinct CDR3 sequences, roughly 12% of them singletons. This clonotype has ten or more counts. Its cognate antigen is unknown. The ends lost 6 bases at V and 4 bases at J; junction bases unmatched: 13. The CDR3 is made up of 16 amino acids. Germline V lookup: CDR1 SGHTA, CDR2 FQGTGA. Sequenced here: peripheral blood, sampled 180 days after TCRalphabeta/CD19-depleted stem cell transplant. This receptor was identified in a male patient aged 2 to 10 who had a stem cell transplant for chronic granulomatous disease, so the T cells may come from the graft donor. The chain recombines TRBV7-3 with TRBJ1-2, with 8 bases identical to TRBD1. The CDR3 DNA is TGTGCCAGCAGACGGGACAGGCAAGGATTCGGCTATGGCTACACCTTC. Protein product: CASRRDRQGFGYGYTF.